This section outlines one T cell receptor (beta chain) sequence together with its context. Antigen unknown. The CDR3 is made up of 16 amino acids. Losses at the gene ends were 2 bases for V and 3 bases for J; bases not matched to a gene: 7. CDR1 is MNHNY and CDR2 is SVGAGI in the germline V gene (reference sequence). The data were taken from a study of cytomegalovirus exposure and HLA in healthy donors. In the PCR, 60 Vbeta and 13 Jbeta primers were used. Using immunoSEQ multiplex PCR, the repertoire was profiled, and TCRdb retains in-frame clones only, with some absent. The sample yields 140,000 or so clones, 84% seen once. Findings of the study overall: Other equally common chains were less clonally expanded than HLA-associated TCR beta chains, a later analysis showed. A later analysis found that most CMV-associated TCR beta chains appeared HLA-restricted.

This clonotype originated in a boy aged 2-9 years in good health and CMV-seronegative. J is TRBJ1-5 and V is TRBV6-6, with 7 nucleotides matching TRBD1. Sequenced sample: PBMCs. In DNA form, the CDR3 reads TGTGCCAGCAGTTACAGGGGACAGAGAAACAATCAGCCCCAGCATTTT. Protein sequence: CASSYRGQRNNQPQHF.